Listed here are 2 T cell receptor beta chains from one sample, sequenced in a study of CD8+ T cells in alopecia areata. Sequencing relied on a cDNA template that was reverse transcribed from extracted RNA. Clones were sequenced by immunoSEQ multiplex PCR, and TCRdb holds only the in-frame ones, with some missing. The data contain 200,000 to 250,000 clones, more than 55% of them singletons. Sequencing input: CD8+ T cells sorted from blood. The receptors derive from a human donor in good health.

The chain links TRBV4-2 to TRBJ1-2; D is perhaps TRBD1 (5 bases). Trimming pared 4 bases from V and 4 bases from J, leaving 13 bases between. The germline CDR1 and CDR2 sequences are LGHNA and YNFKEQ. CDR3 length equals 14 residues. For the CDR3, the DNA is TGTGCCAGCAGCCCTACAACAGGTGGCTATGGCTACACCTTC. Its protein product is CASSPTTGGYGYTF.

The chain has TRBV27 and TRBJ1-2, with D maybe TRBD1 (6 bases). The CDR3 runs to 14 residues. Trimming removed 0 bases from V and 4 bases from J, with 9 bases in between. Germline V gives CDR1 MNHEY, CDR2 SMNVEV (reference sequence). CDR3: CASSLSGTTYGYTF. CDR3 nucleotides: TGTGCCAGCAGTTTATCTGGGACAACCTATGGCTACACCTTC.